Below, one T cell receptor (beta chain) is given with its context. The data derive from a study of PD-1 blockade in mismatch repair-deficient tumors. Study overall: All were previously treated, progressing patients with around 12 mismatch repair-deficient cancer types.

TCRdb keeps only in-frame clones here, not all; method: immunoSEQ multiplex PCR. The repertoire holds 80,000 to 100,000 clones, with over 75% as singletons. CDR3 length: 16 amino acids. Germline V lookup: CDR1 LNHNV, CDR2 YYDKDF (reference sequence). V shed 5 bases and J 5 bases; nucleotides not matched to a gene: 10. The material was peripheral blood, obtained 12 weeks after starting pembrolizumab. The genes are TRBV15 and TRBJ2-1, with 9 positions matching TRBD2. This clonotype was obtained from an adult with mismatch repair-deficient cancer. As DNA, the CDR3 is TGTGCCACCAGCTGGCTGACTAGCGGCCTAAACAATGAGCAGTTCTTC. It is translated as CATSWLTSGLNNEQFF.